This TCR beta chain is drawn from a study of cytomegalovirus exposure and HLA in healthy donors. The PCR ran on 60 Vbeta and 13 Jbeta primers. Here immunoSEQ multiplex PCR was the method, and the copy in TCRdb shows in-frame clones only, minus some. The sample records around 100,000 clones, 67% being singletons. Trimming removed 7 bases at V and 8 bases at J, with 17 bases between. The CDR3 totals 13 residues. The germline CDR1 and CDR2 sequences are SQVTM and ANQGSEA. As concerns this clone: The antigen remains undetermined.

Broader study findings: A later analysis showed TCR association rates differing by HLA locus, peaking at DRB1 and lowest at HLA-C. Researchers catalogued under 200 TCR beta chains as cytomegalovirus-associated.

The chain is built from TRBV29-1 and TRBJ2-2; maybe TRBD2 (6 bases). Sequenced input: PBMCs. This TCR was recovered from a man between 18 and 29 years old in good health and CMV-seropositive. The CDR3 nucleotides read TGCAGCGCCAGGTGGAGGGGCGATGGGGAGCTGTTTTTT. As protein: CSARWRGDGELFF.